Shown below are 26 T cell receptor beta chains from a single sample sequenced in a study of T-cell reconstitution after alpha-beta-depleted transplantation in children. Unique molecular identifiers were built into the TCRbeta library. A single record per CDR3 protein comes from TCRdb applying MiXCR to the PCR reads. The table shows about 900,000 distinct CDR3 sequences, with about 26% occurring only once. Sequences were derived from PBMCs, mostly from graft donor cells, sampled 360 days after TCRalphabeta/CD19-depleted stem cell transplant. The receptors shown here come from a boy in the first two years of life who had a stem cell transplant for SCID, so the T cells may come from the graft donor.

CDR3 nucleotides: TGTGCCAGCAGCCTCCCTCAGGGCGGCACTGAAGCTTTCTTT. Protein product: CASSLPQGGTEAFF. The chain uses TRBV5-5 and TRBJ1-1; a weak D match, TRBD1 (5 bases). Germline V gene sequence: CDR1 SGHKS, CDR2 YYEKEE (reference sequence). The ends were cut back, 4 bases at V and 4 bases at J, with 14 bases in the middle. CDR3 length: 14 residues.

There are a few counts of this clonotype. The rearrangement links TRBV20-1 to TRBJ1-1; D remains ambiguous. V was trimmed by 6 bases and J by 10 bases, leaving 15 bases between them. Germline values: CDR1 DFQATT, CDR2 SNEGSKA (reference sequence). The CDR3 is 11 amino acids. CDR3 coding DNA: TGCAGTGCCAGTCGTGAGATTTCAGCTTTCTTT. Amino acids: CSASREISAFF.

The V and J genes are TRBV5-6 and TRBJ2-7, with 10 bases matching TRBD2. Looked up from germline, CDR1 is SGHDT and CDR2 is YYEEEE. V was clipped by 3 bases and J by 4 bases; unmatched bases: 7. This CDR3 comprises 15 residues. CDR3 in DNA: TGTGCCAGCAGCTCTTTTAGCGGGGGGTGGTACGAGCAGTACTTC. Protein: CASSSFSGGWYEQYF.

This clonotype was seen more than once but under ten times. The chain has TRBV7-9 and TRBJ2-1, with D uncertain. Germline V gene sequence: CDR1 SEHNR, CDR2 FQNEAQ (reference sequence). The V and J ends lost 5 bases and 3 bases respectively, with 11 bases between them. This CDR3 is built from 14 residues. The CDR3 protein is CASSPGPIYNEQFF. In nucleotides, the CDR3 is TGTGCCAGCAGCCCCGGGCCTATCTACAATGAGCAGTTCTTC.

The chain combines TRBV28 with TRBJ1-4; D perhaps matches TRBD1 (6 bases). The CDR3 spans 15 residues. Trimming stripped 2 bases from V and 12 bases from J, with 19 bases between. Germline assignment: CDR1 MDHEN and CDR2 SYDVKM. The DNA of the CDR3 is TGTGCCAGCAGTTTAAGGGGACAAGGAAATCGCGAACTGTTTTTT. Its translation: CASSLRGQGNRELFF.

The V and J genes are TRBV4-2 and TRBJ1-4, with a weak D call TRBD1 (6 bases). CDR3 length equals 14 residues. CDR1 and CDR2 from the germline V gene are LGHNA and YNFKEQ. The V end was cut by 0 bases, the J end by 5 bases, with 7 bases between. The CDR3 is CASSQEGGNEKLFF. In DNA, the CDR3 is TGTGCCAGCAGCCAAGAAGGGGGGAATGAAAAACTGTTTTTT.

The rearrangement joins TRBV7-9 to TRBJ1-1; a possible D gene is TRBD1 (5 bases). The CDR3 is 15 residues long. Germline CDR1 is SEHNR and CDR2 is FQNEAQ (reference sequence). V was trimmed by 4 bases and J by 0 bases, leaving 12 bases between them. The CDR3 here is CASSSRQSMNTEAFF. The CDR3 DNA sequence: TGTGCCAGCAGCTCACGACAGTCCATGAACACTGAAGCTTTCTTT.

The genes are TRBV20-1 and TRBJ2-7, with a weak D call TRBD2 (7 bases). The CDR3 totals 16 residues. V was clipped by 2 bases and J by 3 bases, with 20 bases between them. From germline, CDR1 is DFQATT and CDR2 SNEGSKA (reference sequence). The CDR3 is CSARPPRRGTIYEQYF. Here the CDR3 DNA reads TGCAGTGCTAGACCCCCTAGGCGGGGGACAATCTACGAGCAGTACTTC.

This clonotype was seen more than once but under ten times. The rearrangement joins TRBV5-1 to TRBJ2-1; maybe TRBD1 (6 bases). Germline CDR1 SGHRS, CDR2 YFSETQ. Trimming cost V 4 bases and J 10 bases, with 24 bases left between them. The CDR3 runs 16 residues. CDR3 sequence: CASSTGQLGPVGEQFF. The CDR3 DNA is TGCGCCAGCAGCACTGGACAGTTGGGCCCGGTGGGGGAGCAGTTCTTC.

This sequence joins TRBV5-6 and TRBJ1-1; perhaps TRBD1 as D (6 bases). The germline V gene has CDR1 SGHDT and CDR2 YYEEEE. Trimming took 1 base from V and 4 from J, leaving 11 bases between them. The CDR3 sequence is 14 residues long. The DNA of the CDR3 is TGTGCCAGCAGCTTGAAAGGGGGAGTCACTGAAGCTTTCTTT. Its protein is CASSLKGGVTEAFF.

The rearrangement joins TRBV12-3 or TRBV12-4 to TRBJ2-1; D is perhaps TRBD1 (5 bases). This CDR3 spans 15 amino acids. V gave up 6 bases and J gave up 0 bases, with 12 bases separating them. CDR3 bases: TGTGCCAGCAGCCCGGACAACGCCTCCTACAATGAGCAGTTCTTC. Encoded protein: CASSPDNASYNEQFF.

V is TRBV3-1 and J is TRBJ2-7, with D perhaps TRBD1 or TRBD2 (5 bases each). The germline V gene has CDR1 LGHDT and CDR2 YNNKEL (reference sequence). The CDR3 is 14 residues long. Trimming shortened V by 4 bases and J by 2 bases, and 12 bases separated the two germline ends. In DNA form, the CDR3 reads TGTGCCAGCAGCCCCCCGTTGGGACCCTACGAGCAGTACTTC. It specifies CASSPPLGPYEQYF.

This clonotype has a handful of counts. This chain links TRBV29-1 with TRBJ2-5; D remains ambiguous. V was cut by 4 bases and J by 5 bases, with 8 bases left in between. CDR3 size: 11 residues. The germline gives CDR1 SQVTM, CDR2 ANQGSEA. CDR3 DNA sequence: TGCAGCGTTGCCGCTGACGAGACCCAGTACTTC. As protein: CSVAADETQYF.

The chain has TRBV28 and TRBJ1-3; weak D call: TRBD1 (5 bases). Trimming took 5 bases from V and 3 from J, leaving 11 bases between them. The length of the CDR3 is 14 residues. Germline CDR1 is MDHEN and CDR2 is SYDVKM. The CDR3 coding sequence is TGTGCCAGCAGTCCCCAGACAGTTGGAAACACCATATATTTT. This encodes CASSPQTVGNTIYF.

This sequence joins TRBV7-8 and TRBJ2-5; perhaps TRBD1 as D (5 bases). The CDR3 spans 14 residues. Trimming shortened V by 2 bases and J by 4 bases, and 11 bases separated the two germline ends. In germline, CDR1 is SGHVS, CDR2 FQNEAQ. The CDR3 here is CASSLFRTSETQYF. In DNA, the CDR3 is TGTGCCAGCAGCTTATTTAGGACATCAGAGACCCAGTACTTC.

This chain joins TRBV12-3 or TRBV12-4 and TRBJ2-4; possibly TRBD1 or TRBD2 for D (5 bases each). There are 15 residues in the CDR3. V lost 3 bases to trimming and J lost 1 base, with 10 bases between them. CDR3 nucleotides: TGTGCCAGCAGTTTTGGGGGACCGGCCAAAAACATTCAGTACTTC. The encoded protein is CASSFGGPAKNIQYF.

Only a few counts were recorded for this clonotype. CDR3 coding DNA: TGCGCCAGCAGCTTCCAGGGGGATGAGCAGTTCTTC. It codes for CASSFQGDEQFF. The V call is TRBV5-1, the J call TRBJ2-1; 7 bases line up with TRBD1. Germline loops: CDR1 SGHRS, CDR2 YFSETQ. With 2 bases clipped from V and 8 bases from J, the junction kept 1 base outside the gene matches. The CDR3 length is 12 residues.

V is TRBV7-9 and J is TRBJ2-7; TRBD1 matches 9 bases. Germline trimming cut 10 bases from V and 1 base from J; bases unmatched to any gene: 5. Germline lookup yields CDR1 SEHNR and CDR2 FQNEAQ (reference sequence). This CDR3 is 13 amino acids long. Written as DNA, the CDR3 is TGTGCCACCGGGACAGGGAAGTCCTACGAGCAGTACTTC. Its protein is CATGTGKSYEQYF.

The V call is TRBV9, the J call TRBJ2-3, with 9 bases fitting TRBD2. J gave up 7 bases and V 2 bases, and 11 bases lay outside the gene matches. The CDR3 consists of 16 residues. Germline V gives CDR1 SGDLS, CDR2 YYNGEE. As DNA, the CDR3 is TGTGCCAGCAGCGTCTATAGCGGGGGAATGGGGAATACGCAGTATTTT. Its protein is CASSVYSGGMGNTQYF.

This clonotype was counted between two and nine times. The V gene is TRBV15, the J gene TRBJ2-1; D not resolved. CDR1 is LNHNV and CDR2 is YYDKDF in the germline V gene (reference sequence). CDR3 length: 13 amino acids. Trimming removed 2 bases at V and 3 bases at J, with 5 bases between. This CDR3 is CATSRLGYNEQFF. The CDR3 nucleotides are TGTGCCACCAGCAGACTGGGCTACAATGAGCAGTTCTTC.

The chain is built from TRBV5-1 and TRBJ2-2, with 8 positions matching TRBD1. Germline-derived CDR1 and CDR2 are SGHRS and YFSETQ. The V segment lost 4 bases and the J segment 6 bases; nucleotides outside the gene matches: 5. CDR3 length: 14 residues. CDR3 amino acids: CASSRGQVPGELFF. The CDR3 DNA reads TGCGCCAGCAGCCGGGGACAGGTCCCCGGGGAGCTGTTTTTT.

The V call is TRBV7-6, the J call TRBJ2-5; possibly TRBD1 for D (5 bases). Germline-derived CDR1 and CDR2 are SGHVS and FNYEAQ. The CDR3 has 16 residues. Trimming took off 2 bases at V and 3 bases at J, with 16 bases between the two ends. The CDR3 here is CASSLTSSGREETQYF. CDR3 bases: TGTGCCAGCAGCTTAACAAGCTCCGGCAGGGAAGAGACCCAGTACTTC.

J is TRBJ1-5 and V is TRBV29-1; 9 bases are a match to TRBD1. This CDR3 spans 15 amino acids. The germline CDR1 and CDR2 sequences are SQVTM and ANQGSEA. J lost 9 bases, V lost 6 bases, and 15 bases had no gene match. CDR3 bases: TGCAGCGTCTCCCCCTACAGGGGGCCCCGTTGGCCCCAGCATTTT. Its protein is CSVSPYRGPRWPQHF.

This clonotype was detected a few times. This chain uses TRBV12-3 or TRBV12-4 with TRBJ1-1; the D gene is possibly TRBD1 (6 bases). V was trimmed by 6 bases and J by 1 base, leaving 18 bases between them. The CDR3 spans 16 residues. The CDR3 region has the DNA TGTGCCAGCAGGGGGACACCGGTACGTGGGAACACTGAAGCTTTCTTT. This sequence encodes CASRGTPVRGNTEAFF.

The chain links TRBV28 to TRBJ1-2; 9 nucleotides line up with TRBD1. Germline V lookup: CDR1 MDHEN, CDR2 SYDVKM. V trimming: 3 bases; J trimming: 8 bases; junction bases outside the gene matches: 7. This CDR3 spans 14 amino acids. CDR3 nucleotide sequence: TGTGCCAGCAGTTTCGGACAGGGGACCGTGGGCTACACCTTC. It codes for CASSFGQGTVGYTF.

This clonotype was recorded a few times. The chain combines TRBV5-1 with TRBJ2-1; D remains unclear. The ends were cut back, 2 bases at V and 10 bases at J, with 7 bases in the middle. The CDR3 is 11 amino acids. From germline, CDR1 is SGHRS and CDR2 YFSETQ. Written as DNA, the CDR3 is TGCGCCAGCAGCTTCGACGGGGAGCAGTTCTTC. Translated: CASSFDGEQFF.